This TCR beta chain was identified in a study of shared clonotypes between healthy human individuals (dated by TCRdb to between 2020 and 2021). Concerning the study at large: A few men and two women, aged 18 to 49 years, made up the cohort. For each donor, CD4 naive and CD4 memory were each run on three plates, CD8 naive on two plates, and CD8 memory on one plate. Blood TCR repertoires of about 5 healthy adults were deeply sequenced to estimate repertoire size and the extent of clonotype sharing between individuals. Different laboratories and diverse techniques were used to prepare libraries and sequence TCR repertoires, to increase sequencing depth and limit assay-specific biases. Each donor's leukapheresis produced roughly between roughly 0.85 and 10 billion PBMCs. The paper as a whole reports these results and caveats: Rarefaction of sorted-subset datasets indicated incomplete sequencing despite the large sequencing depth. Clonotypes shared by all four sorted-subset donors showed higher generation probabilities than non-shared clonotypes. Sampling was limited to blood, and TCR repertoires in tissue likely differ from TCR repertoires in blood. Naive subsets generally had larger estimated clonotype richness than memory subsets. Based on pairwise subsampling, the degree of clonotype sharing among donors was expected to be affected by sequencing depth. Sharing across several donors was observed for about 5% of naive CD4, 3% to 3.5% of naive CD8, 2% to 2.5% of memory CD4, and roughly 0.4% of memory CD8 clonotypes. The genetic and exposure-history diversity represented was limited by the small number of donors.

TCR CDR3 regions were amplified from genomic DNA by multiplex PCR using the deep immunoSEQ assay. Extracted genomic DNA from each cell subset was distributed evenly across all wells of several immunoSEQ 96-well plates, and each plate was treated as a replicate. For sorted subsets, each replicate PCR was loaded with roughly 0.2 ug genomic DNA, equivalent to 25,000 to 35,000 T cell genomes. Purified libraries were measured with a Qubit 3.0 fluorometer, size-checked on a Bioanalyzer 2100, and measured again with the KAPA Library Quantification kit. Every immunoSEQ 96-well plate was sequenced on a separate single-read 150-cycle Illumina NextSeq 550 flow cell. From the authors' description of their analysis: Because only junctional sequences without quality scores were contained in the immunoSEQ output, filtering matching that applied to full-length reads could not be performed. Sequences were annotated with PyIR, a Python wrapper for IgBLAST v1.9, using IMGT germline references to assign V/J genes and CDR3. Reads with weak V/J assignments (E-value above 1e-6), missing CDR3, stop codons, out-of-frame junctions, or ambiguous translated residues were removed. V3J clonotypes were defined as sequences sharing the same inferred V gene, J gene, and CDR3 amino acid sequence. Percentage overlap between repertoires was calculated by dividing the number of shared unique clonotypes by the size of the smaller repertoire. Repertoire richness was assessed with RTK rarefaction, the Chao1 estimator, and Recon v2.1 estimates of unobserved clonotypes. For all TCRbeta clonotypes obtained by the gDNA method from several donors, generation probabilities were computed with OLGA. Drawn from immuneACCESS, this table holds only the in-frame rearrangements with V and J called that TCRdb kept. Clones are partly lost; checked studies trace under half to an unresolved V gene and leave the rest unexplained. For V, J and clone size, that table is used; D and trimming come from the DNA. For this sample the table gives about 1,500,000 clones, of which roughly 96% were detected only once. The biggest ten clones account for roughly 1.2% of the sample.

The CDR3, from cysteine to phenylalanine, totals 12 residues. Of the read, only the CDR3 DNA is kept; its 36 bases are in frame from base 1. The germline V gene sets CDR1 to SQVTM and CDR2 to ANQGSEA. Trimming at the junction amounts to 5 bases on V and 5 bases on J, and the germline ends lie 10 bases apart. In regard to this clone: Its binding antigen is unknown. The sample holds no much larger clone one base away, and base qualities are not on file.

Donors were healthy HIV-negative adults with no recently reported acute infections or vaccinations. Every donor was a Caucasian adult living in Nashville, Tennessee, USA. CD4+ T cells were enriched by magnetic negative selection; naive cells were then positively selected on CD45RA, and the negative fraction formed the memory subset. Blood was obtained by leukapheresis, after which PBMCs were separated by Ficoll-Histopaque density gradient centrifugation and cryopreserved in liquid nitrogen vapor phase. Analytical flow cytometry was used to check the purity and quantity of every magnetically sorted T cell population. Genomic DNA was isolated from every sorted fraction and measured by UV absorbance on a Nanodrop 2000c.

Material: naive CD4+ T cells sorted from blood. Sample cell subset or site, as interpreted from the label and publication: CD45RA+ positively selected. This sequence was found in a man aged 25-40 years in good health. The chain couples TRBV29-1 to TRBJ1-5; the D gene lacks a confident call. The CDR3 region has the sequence CSVLAGDQPQHF. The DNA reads TGCAGCGTTTTGGCAGGAGATCAGCCCCAGCATTTT. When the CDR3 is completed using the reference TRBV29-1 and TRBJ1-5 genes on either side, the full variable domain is SAVISQKPSRDICQRGTSLTIQCQVDSQVTMMFWYRQQPGQSLTLIATANQGSEATYESGFVIDKFPISRPNLTFSTLTVSNMSPEDSSIYLCSVLAGDQPQHFGDGTRLSIL.